These T cell receptor beta chains were read from a single sample in a study of immune evolution from preneoplasia to lung adenocarcinoma. Sequencing was performed with immunoSEQ multiplex PCR; in TCRdb, only in-frame clones are kept and a portion is missing. The sample has some 21,000 clones; roughly 75% are singletons. The sequencing sample was made of FFPE invasive lung adenocarcinoma tissue. Receptor source: a person aged 55 to 75 with lung adenocarcinoma. Both conserved end residues are part of each CDR3. The D gene is left open where the match is weak. Not all rows give a size; the values are once, few, many and, for expanded clones, a class.

clone_size	v_call	d_call	j_call	cdr3_aa	cdr3_nt
.	TRBV11-2	.	TRBJ1-1	CASSLRVQEAFF	TGTGCCAGCAGCTTGCGTGTCCAGGAAGCTTTCTTT
.	TRBV27	TRBD2	TRBJ2-7	CASSRTRRGLHEQYF	TGTGCCAGCAGTAGGACTAGAAGAGGGCTTCACGAGCAGTACTTC
.	TRBV5-5	TRBD2	TRBJ2-1	CASSPGRERTSRFF	TGTGCCAGCAGCCCAGGAAGGGAAAGGACTAGTCGGTTCTTC
.	TRBV15	.	TRBJ2-1	CATSSNRDSNEQFF	TGTGCCACCAGCAGTAACCGGGACTCAAATGAGCAGTTCTTC
.	TRBV9	.	TRBJ2-2	CASSPGSVVGELFF	TGTGCCAGCAGCCCCGGTAGCGTGGTCGGGGAGCTGTTTTTT
.	TRBV4-1	.	TRBJ1-1	CASSQDQGHTEAFF	TGCGCCAGCAGCCAAGATCAAGGACACACTGAAGCTTTCTTT
once	TRBV7-2	.	TRBJ2-1	CASSLSGAGSYNEQFF	TGTGCCAGCAGCTTATCCGGGGCGGGCTCCTACAATGAGCAGTTCTTC
.	TRBV19	.	TRBJ1-5	CASSISGRGFSNQPQHF	TGTGCCAGTAGTATCTCAGGACGGGGATTTAGCAATCAGCCCCAGCATTTT
.	TRBV4-1	TRBD2	TRBJ2-7	CASSQRGRASSEQYF	TGCGCCAGCAGCCAGCGTGGGAGGGCCTCAAGCGAGCAGTACTTC
.	TRBV7-3	TRBD2	TRBJ2-2	CASSLRSGSSTGELFF	TGTGCCAGCAGCTTACGGAGCGGGAGTAGCACCGGGGAGCTGTTTTTT
.	TRBV12-5	.	TRBJ2-7	CASGLGGRYEQYF	TGTGCTAGTGGACTTGGGGGGCGCTACGAGCAGTACTTC
once	TRBV4-2	.	TRBJ2-3	CASSQRPSIPSTDTQYF	TGTGCCAGCAGCCAGCGTCCGTCTATACCTAGCACAGATACGCAGTATTTT
.	TRBV5-1	TRBD1	TRBJ2-7	CASSSWTGAYEQYF	TGCGCCAGCAGCTCGTGGACAGGGGCCTACGAGCAGTACTTC
once	TRBV2	.	TRBJ2-7	CAGNRDLAYEQYF	TGTGCCGGAAACAGGGATCTAGCCTACGAGCAGTACTTC
.	TRBV5-6	.	TRBJ1-2	CASSLRASAHYGYTF	TGTGCCAGCAGCTTGAGGGCCTCCGCACACTATGGCTACACCTTC
.	TRBV5-1	.	TRBJ1-4	CASSLNWGIDEKLFF	TGCGCCAGCAGCTTGAATTGGGGGATCGACGAAAAACTGTTTTTT
.	TRBV18	TRBD2	TRBJ2-7	CASSSGLANSGGEQYF	TGTGCCAGCTCATCGGGACTAGCGAATTCAGGTGGCGAGCAGTACTTC
.	TRBV11-2	TRBD2	TRBJ2-1	CASSFGTGGYNEQFF	TGTGCCAGCAGCTTCGGGACGGGGGGGTACAATGAGCAGTTCTTC
.	TRBV27	TRBD1	TRBJ1-1	CASKKRPGQGMNTEAFF	TGTGCCAGCAAAAAACGACCGGGACAGGGGATGAACACTGAAGCTTTCTTT
medium-sized	TRBV6-6	TRBD1	TRBJ1-4	CASRQGQGREKLFF	TGTGCCAGCCGGCAAGGACAGGGTAGGGAAAAACTGTTTTTT
.	TRBV10-3	TRBD1	TRBJ2-7	CAIREDRGTYEQYF	TGTGCCATCAGGGAGGACAGGGGGACCTACGAGCAGTACTTC
.	TRBV11-2	.	TRBJ2-3	CASSSTDTQYF	TGTGCCAGCAGCTCTACAGATACGCAGTATTTT
once	TRBV5-4	TRBD1	TRBJ1-2	CASSGNRGRNYGYTF	TGTGCCAGCAGCGGTAACAGGGGGCGCAACTATGGCTACACCTTC
.	TRBV19	.	TRBJ2-2	CASSATGNWGELFF	TGTGCCAGTAGTGCCACAGGGAATTGGGGGGAGCTGTTTTTT
once	TRBV4-2	TRBD1	TRBJ1-1	CASSPSQGASGTEAFF	TGTGCCAGCAGCCCCTCACAGGGGGCTTCGGGCACTGAAGCTTTCTTT
.	TRBV20-1	.	TRBJ2-5	CSARSQETQYF	TGCAGTGCTAGGAGTCAAGAGACCCAGTACTTC
once	TRBV5-4	.	TRBJ1-1	CASSLGGRGSNTEAFF	TGTGCCAGCAGCCTTGGAGGGCGGGGCTCGAACACTGAAGCTTTCTTT
.	TRBV14	.	TRBJ1-2	CASSQVVGADYGYTF	TGTGCCAGCAGCCAAGTAGTAGGGGCTGACTATGGCTACACCTTC
few	TRBV27	.	TRBJ1-1	CASSSPAGGAGTEAFF	TGTGCCAGCAGTTCCCCGGCGGGGGGCGCGGGCACTGAAGCTTTCTTT
.	TRBV5-4	.	TRBJ2-1	CASSSRQGHNEQFF	TGTGCCAGCAGCTCCCGGCAGGGCCACAATGAGCAGTTCTTC
few	TRBV27	TRBD1	TRBJ2-7	CASSALGTGRDEQYF	TGTGCCAGCAGTGCTCTGGGGACAGGTCGCGACGAGCAGTACTTC
.	TRBV30	TRBD2	TRBJ2-7	CAWASGSLREQYF	TGTGCCTGGGCTAGCGGGAGTCTTAGGGAGCAGTACTTC
few	TRBV30	TRBD2	TRBJ2-1	CAWSVLPGLAGLSSYNEQFF	TGTGCCTGGAGTGTACTACCCGGACTAGCGGGCCTTAGCTCCTACAATGAGCAGTTCTTC
.	TRBV27	TRBD2	TRBJ2-2	CASQTGGGIGELFF	TGTGCCAGCCAAACGGGGGGGGGAATCGGGGAGCTGTTTTTT
.	TRBV11-2	.	TRBJ2-7	CASSQAFGSYEQYF	TGTGCCAGCAGCCAGGCATTCGGCTCCTACGAGCAGTACTTC
once	TRBV7-9	.	TRBJ1-2	CASSLNWQDGYTF	TGTGCCAGCAGCTTAAATTGGCAGGACGGCTACACCTTC
.	TRBV30	.	TRBJ2-5	CAWNAVKETQYF	TGTGCCTGGAACGCGGTAAAAGAGACCCAGTACTTC
.	TRBV7-7	TRBD1	TRBJ1-4	CASSDQGVREKLFF	TGTGCTAGCAGCGACCAGGGGGTACGGGAAAAACTGTTTTTT
medium-sized	TRBV15	.	TRBJ1-5	CATSRAGGYQPQHF	TGTGCCACCAGCAGAGCTGGGGGGTATCAGCCCCAGCATTTT
once	TRBV7-2	.	TRBJ2-1	CASSLQGYNEQFF	TGTGCCAGCAGCCTACAGGGTTACAATGAGCAGTTCTTC
once	TRBV19	TRBD2	TRBJ2-2	CASNPGTRFLPGELFF	TGTGCCAGCAACCCCGGGACTAGGTTTCTCCCCGGGGAGCTGTTTTTT
.	TRBV18	.	TRBJ1-1	CASSSDRPPEAFF	TGTGCCAGCTCATCCGACAGACCCCCTGAAGCTTTCTTT
.	TRBV11-3	TRBD1	TRBJ2-7	CASSRQGVEQYF	TGTGCCAGCAGCCGACAGGGGGTCGAGCAGTACTTC
.	TRBV11-3	.	TRBJ2-7	CASSLSVGTASYEQYF	TGTGCCAGCAGCTTAAGTGTGGGGACGGCCTCCTACGAGCAGTACTTC
once	TRBV6-1	.	TRBJ1-1	CASRRGESNTEAFF	TGTGCCAGCAGGAGGGGGGAGAGCAACACTGAAGCTTTCTTT
.	TRBV10-3	.	TRBJ2-7	CAISDGDRSTYEQYF	TGTGCCATCAGTGACGGGGATCGGTCAACCTACGAGCAGTACTTC
.	TRBV5-4	.	TRBJ1-2	CASSLGPRGEYGYTF	TGTGCCAGCAGCTTAGGCCCGCGGGGGGAGTATGGCTACACCTTC
.	TRBV15	.	TRBJ2-2	CATSRRKPNTGELFF	TGTGCCACCAGCAGGAGGAAACCGAACACCGGGGAGCTGTTTTTT
.	TRBV10-3	TRBD2	TRBJ2-3	CAISSGRSDTQYF	TGTGCCATCAGTAGCGGGAGATCAGATACGCAGTATTTT
.	TRBV5-1	.	TRBJ2-1	CASSRGDNNEQFF	TGCGCCAGCAGCCGTGGCGATAACAATGAGCAGTTCTTC
.	TRBV5-5	TRBD1	TRBJ1-5	CASSLEARGRHKAGQPQHF	TGTGCCAGCAGCTTGGAGGCCAGGGGGCGACATAAGGCTGGACAGCCCCAGCATTTT
.	TRBV7-2	.	TRBJ2-1	CASGYNEQFF	TGTGCCAGCGGCTACAATGAGCAGTTCTTC
few	TRBV19	.	TRBJ2-5	CASSIPGAVVKTQYF	TGTGCCAGTAGTATCCCTGGAGCGGTGGTAAAGACCCAGTACTTC
few	TRBV28	.	TRBJ1-5	CASSSPGLKGNQPQHF	TGTGCCAGCAGTTCACCGGGACTCAAGGGCAATCAGCCCCAGCATTTT
.	TRBV19	.	TRBJ2-1	CASRPGGTYNEQFF	TGTGCCAGTAGACCCGGCGGAACCTACAATGAGCAGTTCTTC
.	TRBV7-8	.	TRBJ1-5	CASSLGRNQPQHF	TGTGCCAGCAGCCTGGGACGGAATCAGCCCCAGCATTTT
.	TRBV27	.	TRBJ1-2	CASSLKVTGGIQPNYGYTF	TGTGCCAGCAGTTTAAAGGTGACAGGAGGGATACAACCTAACTATGGCTACACCTTC
.	TRBV28	.	TRBJ1-1	CASRGRWSEAFF	TGTGCCAGCAGGGGGCGGTGGAGTGAAGCTTTCTTT
.	TRBV4-1	.	TRBJ1-4	CASSLAGSGNEKLFF	TGCGCCAGCAGCCTCGCAGGGTCCGGTAATGAAAAACTGTTTTTT